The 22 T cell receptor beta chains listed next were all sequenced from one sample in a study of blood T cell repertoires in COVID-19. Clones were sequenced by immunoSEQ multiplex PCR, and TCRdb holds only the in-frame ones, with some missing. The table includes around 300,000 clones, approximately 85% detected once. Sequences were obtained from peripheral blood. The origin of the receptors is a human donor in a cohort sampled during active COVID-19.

The CDR3 loop is CASSIGQSYEQYF. The CDR3 DNA reads as TGTGCCAGCAGCATTGGACAGTCCTACGAGCAGTACTTC. This chain links TRBV9 with TRBJ2-7, with a tentative D call TRBD1 (6 bases). Trimming cost V 4 bases and J 1 base, with 9 bases left between them. CDR1 is SGDLS, CDR2 YYNGEE, per germline. The CDR3 is 13 amino acids. Filled out from reference TRBV9 and TRBJ2-7, the complete variable domain reads DSGVTQTPKHLITATGQRVTLRCSPRSGDLSVYWYQQSLDQGLQFLIQYYNGEERAKGNILERFSAQQFPDLHSELNLSSLELGDSALYFCASSIGQSYEQYFGPGTRLTVT.

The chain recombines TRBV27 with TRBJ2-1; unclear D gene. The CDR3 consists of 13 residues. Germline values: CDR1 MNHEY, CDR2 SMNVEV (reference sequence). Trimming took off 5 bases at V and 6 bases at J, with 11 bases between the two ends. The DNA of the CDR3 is TGTGCCAGCAGTCCCTCGGGTCCCAATGAGCAGTTCTTC. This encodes CASSPSGPNEQFF.

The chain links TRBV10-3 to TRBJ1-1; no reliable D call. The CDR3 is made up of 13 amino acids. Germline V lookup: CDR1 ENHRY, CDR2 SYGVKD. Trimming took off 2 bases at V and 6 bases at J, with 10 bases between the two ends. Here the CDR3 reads CAISEGHGSEAFF. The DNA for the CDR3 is TGTGCCATCAGTGAGGGGCATGGCTCTGAAGCTTTCTTT.

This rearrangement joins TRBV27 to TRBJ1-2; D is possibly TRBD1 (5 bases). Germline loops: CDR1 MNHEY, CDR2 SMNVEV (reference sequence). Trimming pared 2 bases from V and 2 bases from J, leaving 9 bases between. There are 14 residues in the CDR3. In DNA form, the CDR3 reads TGTGCCAGCAGTTTAATTGGGGCCAACTATGGCTACACCTTC. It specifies CASSLIGANYGYTF.

The DNA for the CDR3 is TGTGCCACCAGCCGAGTTGGAGGGAAAGCGGATACGCAGTATTTT. Encoded protein: CATSRVGGKADTQYF. J is TRBJ2-3 and V is TRBV24-1; possible D gene TRBD2, 6 bases. Per germline, CDR1 KGHDR and CDR2 SFDVKD. V shed 7 bases and J shed 6 bases, with 19 bases lying between them. This CDR3 is 15 amino acids long.

CDR3 nucleotides: TGCAGCGTTGAAGAGAGGAAAAGGAATTCCCGAAACACCATATATTTT. Protein sequence: CSVEERKRNSRNTIYF. This sequence joins TRBV29-1 and TRBJ1-3; D remains ambiguous. CDR1 is SQVTM, CDR2 ANQGSEA, per germline. The V and J ends lost 0 bases and 5 bases respectively, with 17 bases between them. This CDR3 has 16 amino acids.

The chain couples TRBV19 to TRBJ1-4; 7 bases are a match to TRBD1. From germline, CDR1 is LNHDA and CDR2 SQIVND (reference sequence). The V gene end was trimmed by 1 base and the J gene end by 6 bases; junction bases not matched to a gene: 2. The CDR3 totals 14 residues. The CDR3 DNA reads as TGTGCCAGTAGTATAGCACAGGGGCATGAAAAACTGTTTTTT. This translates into CASSIAQGHEKLFF.

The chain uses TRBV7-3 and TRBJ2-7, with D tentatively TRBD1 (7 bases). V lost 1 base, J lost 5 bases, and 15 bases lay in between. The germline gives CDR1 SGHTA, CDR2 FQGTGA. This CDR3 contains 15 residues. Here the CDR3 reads CASSLMAGGNHEQYF. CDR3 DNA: TGTGCCAGCAGCTTAATGGCAGGGGGGAACCACGAGCAGTACTTC. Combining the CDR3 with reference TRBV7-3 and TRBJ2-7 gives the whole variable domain GAGVSQTPSNKVTEKGKYVELRCDPISGHTALYWYRQSLGQGPEFLIYFQGTGAADDSGLPNDRFFAVRPEGSVSTLKIQRTERGDSAVYLCASSLMAGGNHEQYFGPGTRLTVT.

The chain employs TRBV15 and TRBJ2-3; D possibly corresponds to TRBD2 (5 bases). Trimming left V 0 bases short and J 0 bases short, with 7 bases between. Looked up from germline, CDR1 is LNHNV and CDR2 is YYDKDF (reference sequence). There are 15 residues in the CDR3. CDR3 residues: CATSRDRGSTDTQYF. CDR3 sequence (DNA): TGTGCCACCAGCAGAGATCGGGGTAGCACAGATACGCAGTATTTT.

The CDR3 bases are TGTGCCAGCAGCCCTGGGACAGCTTATGGCTACACCTTC. As protein: CASSPGTAYGYTF. The chain links TRBV5-5 to TRBJ1-2; 7 nucleotides line up with TRBD1. In germline, CDR1 is SGHKS, CDR2 YYEKEE (reference sequence). V trimming: 4 bases; J trimming: 5 bases; junction bases outside the gene matches: 5. This CDR3 is built from 13 residues.

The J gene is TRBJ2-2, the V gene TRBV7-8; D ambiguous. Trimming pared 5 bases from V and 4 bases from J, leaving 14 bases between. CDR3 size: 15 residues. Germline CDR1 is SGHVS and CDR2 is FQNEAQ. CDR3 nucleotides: TGTGCCAGCAGCCGGCCGGCTAGTACCACCGGGGAGCTGTTTTTT. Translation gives CASSRPASTTGELFF.

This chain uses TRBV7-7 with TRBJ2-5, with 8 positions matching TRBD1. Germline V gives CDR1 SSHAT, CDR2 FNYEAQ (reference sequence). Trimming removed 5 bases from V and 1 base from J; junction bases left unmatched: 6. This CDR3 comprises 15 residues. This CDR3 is CASSARQGIQETQYF. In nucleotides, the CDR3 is TGTGCCAGCAGCGCCAGACAGGGGATCCAAGAGACCCAGTACTTC.

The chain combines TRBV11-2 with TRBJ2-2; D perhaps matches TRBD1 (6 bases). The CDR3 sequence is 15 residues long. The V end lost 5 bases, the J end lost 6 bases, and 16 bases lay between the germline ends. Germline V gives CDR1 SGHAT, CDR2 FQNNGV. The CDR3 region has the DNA TGTGCCAGCAGCCTACAGGGTCGAAGGGCCGGGGAGCTGTTTTTT. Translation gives CASSLQGRRAGELFF. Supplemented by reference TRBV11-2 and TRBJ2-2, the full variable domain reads EAGVAQSPRYKIIEKRQSVAFWCNPISGHATLYWYQQILGQGPKLLIQFQNNGVVDDSQLPKDRFSAERLKGVDSTLKIQPAKLEDSAVYLCASSLQGRRAGELFFGEGSRLTVL.

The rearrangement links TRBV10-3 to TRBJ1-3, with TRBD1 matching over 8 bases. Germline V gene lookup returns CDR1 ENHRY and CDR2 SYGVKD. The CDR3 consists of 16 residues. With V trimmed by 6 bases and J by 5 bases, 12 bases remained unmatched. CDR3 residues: CAIRDQTGDNRNTIYF. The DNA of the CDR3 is TGTGCCATCAGAGACCAGACAGGGGATAATAGAAACACCATATATTTT.

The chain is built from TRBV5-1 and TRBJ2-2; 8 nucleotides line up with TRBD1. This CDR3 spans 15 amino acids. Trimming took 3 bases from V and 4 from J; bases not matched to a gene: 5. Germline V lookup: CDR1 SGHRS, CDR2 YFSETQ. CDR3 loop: CASSWGQVGTGELFF. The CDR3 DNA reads TGCGCCAGCAGCTGGGGACAGGTTGGCACCGGGGAGCTGTTTTTT.

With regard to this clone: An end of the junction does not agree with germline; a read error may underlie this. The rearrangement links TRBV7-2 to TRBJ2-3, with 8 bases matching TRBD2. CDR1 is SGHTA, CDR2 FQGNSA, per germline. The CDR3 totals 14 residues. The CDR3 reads CASSQLSGALHRTF. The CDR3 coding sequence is TGTGCCAGCAGCCAGCTTAGCGGGGCCCTCCACCGCACTTTT.

The CDR3 DNA sequence: TGCAGCGCGAGACAGGGGGGGACCCGCGAGCAGTACTTC. Translated: CSARQGGTREQYF. This rearrangement joins TRBV29-1 to TRBJ2-7; 9 nucleotides align to TRBD1. V dropped 7 bases and J dropped 6; count of bases not matched to a gene: 10. Germline V gives CDR1 SQVTM, CDR2 ANQGSEA. This CDR3 is 13 amino acids long.

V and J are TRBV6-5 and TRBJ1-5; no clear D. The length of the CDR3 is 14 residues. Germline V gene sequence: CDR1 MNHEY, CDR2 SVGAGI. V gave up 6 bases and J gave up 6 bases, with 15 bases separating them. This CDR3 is CASSLVSASQPQHF. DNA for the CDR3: TGTGCCAGCAGCCTAGTTTCGGCCAGTCAGCCCCAGCATTTT.

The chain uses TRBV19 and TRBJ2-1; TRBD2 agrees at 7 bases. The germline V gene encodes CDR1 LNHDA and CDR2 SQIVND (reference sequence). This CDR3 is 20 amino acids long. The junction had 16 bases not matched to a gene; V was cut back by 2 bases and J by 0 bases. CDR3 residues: CASSIPPISSGPSSYNEQFF. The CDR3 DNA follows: TGTGCCAGTAGTATACCCCCTATTTCTAGCGGTCCTAGCTCCTACAATGAGCAGTTCTTC. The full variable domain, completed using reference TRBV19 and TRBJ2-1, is DGGITQSPKYLFRKEGQNVTLSCEQNLNHDAMYWYRQDPGQGLRLIYYSQIVNDFQKGDIAEGYSVSREKKESFPLTVTSAQKNPTAFYLCASSIPPISSGPSSYNEQFFGPGTRLTVL.

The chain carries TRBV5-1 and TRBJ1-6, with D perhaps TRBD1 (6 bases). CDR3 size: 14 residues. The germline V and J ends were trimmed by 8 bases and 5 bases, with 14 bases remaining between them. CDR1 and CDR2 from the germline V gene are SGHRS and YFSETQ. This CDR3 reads CASEKGDNNSPLHF. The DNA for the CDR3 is TGCGCCAGTGAGAAAGGGGACAATAATTCACCCCTCCACTTT. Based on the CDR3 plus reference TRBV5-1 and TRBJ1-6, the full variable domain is KAGVTQTPRYLIKTRGQQVTLSCSPISGHRSVSWYQQTPGQGLQFLFEYFSETQRNKGNFPGRFSGRQFSNSRSEMNVSTLELGDSALYLCASEKGDNNSPLHFGNGTRLTVT.

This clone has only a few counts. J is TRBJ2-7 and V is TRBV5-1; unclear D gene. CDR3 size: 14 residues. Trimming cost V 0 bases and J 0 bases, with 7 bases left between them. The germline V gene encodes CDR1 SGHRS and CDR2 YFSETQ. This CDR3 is CASSLVSSSYEQYF. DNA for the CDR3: TGCGCCAGCAGCTTGGTATCGAGCTCCTACGAGCAGTACTTC.

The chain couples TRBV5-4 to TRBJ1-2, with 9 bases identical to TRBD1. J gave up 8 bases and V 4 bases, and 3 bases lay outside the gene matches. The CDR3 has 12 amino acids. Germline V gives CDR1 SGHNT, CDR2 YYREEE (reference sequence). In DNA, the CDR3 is TGTGCCAGCAGCGGGGGGACAGGGGGCTACACCTTC. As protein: CASSGGTGGYTF.